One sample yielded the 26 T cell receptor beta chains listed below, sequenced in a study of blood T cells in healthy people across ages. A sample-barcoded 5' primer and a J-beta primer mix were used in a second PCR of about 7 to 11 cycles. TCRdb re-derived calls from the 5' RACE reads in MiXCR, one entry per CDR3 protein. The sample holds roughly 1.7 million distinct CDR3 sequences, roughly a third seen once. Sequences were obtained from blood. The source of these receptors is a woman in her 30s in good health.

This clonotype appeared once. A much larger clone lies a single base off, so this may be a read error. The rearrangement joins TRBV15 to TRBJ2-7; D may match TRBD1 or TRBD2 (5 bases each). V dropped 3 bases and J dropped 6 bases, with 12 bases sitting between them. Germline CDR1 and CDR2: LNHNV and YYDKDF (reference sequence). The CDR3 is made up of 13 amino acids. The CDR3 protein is CATSSGASSEQYF. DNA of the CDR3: TGTGCCACCAGCAGCGGGGCTAGCTCCGAGCAGTACTTC.

The CDR3 here is CASGLWNTEAFF. In DNA form, the CDR3 reads TGTGCCTCGGGGCTCTGGAACACTGAAGCTTTCTTT. The chain recombines TRBV19 with TRBJ1-1; maybe TRBD1 (5 bases). The length of the CDR3 is 12 residues. V gave up 11 bases and J gave up 1 base, with 11 bases separating them. Per the germline V gene, CDR1 is LNHDA and CDR2 is SQIVND (reference sequence).

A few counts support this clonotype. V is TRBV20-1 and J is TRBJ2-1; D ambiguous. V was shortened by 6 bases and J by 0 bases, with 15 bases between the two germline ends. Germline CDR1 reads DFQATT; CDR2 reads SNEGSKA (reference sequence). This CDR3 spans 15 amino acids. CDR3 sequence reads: CSADPVATSYNEQFF. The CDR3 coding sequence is TGCAGTGCGGACCCGGTGGCAACCTCCTACAATGAGCAGTTCTTC.

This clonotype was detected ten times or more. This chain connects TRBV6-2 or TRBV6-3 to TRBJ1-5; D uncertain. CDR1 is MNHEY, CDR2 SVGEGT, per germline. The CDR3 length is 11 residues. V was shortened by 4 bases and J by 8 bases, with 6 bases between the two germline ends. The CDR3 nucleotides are TGTGCCAGCAGTTCCGGGGAGCCCCAGCATTTT. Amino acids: CASSSGEPQHF.

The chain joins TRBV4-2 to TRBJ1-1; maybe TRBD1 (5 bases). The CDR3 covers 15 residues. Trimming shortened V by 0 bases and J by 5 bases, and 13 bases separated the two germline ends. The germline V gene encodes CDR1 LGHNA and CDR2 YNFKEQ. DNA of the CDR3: TGTGCCAGCAGCCAAGATCTTGGGGGAGGGACTGAAGCTTTCTTT. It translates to CASSQDLGGGTEAFF.

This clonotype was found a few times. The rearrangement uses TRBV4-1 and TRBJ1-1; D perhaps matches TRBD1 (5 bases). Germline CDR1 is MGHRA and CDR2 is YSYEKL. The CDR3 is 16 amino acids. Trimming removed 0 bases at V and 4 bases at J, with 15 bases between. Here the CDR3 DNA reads TGCGCCAGCAGCCAAGATCGCGGGGGATCGGGCACTGAAGCTTTCTTT. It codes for CASSQDRGGSGTEAFF.

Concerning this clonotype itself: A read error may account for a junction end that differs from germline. CDR3 DNA: TGCAGCGGACAGGGGTCCTGCGAGCAGTACTTC. Its protein product is CSGQGSCEQYF. V gene TRBV29-1 combines with J gene TRBJ2-7; 8 bases line up with TRBD1. CDR1 and CDR2 from the germline V gene are SQVTM and ANQGSEA. The CDR3 length is 11 residues.

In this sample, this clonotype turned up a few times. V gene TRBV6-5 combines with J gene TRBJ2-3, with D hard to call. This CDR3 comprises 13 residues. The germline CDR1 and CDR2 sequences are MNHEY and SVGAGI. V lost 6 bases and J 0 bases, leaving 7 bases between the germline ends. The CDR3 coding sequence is TGTGCCAGCAGAAAACTAAGCACAGATACGCAGTATTTT. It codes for CASRKLSTDTQYF.

This CDR3 reads CASSLHPGAFSGANVLTF. In nucleotides, the CDR3 is TGTGCCAGCAGCTTACACCCAGGGGCGTTCTCTGGGGCCAACGTCCTGACTTTC. This chain joins TRBV7-8 and TRBJ2-6; perhaps TRBD1 as D (6 bases). Germline V lookup: CDR1 SGHVS, CDR2 FQNEAQ. Trimming pared 2 bases from V and 0 bases from J, leaving 14 bases between. The CDR3 is 18 residues long. The full variable domain, its missing parts supplied by reference TRBV7-8 and TRBJ2-6, is GAGVSQSPRYKVAKRGQDVALRCDPISGHVSLFWYQQALGQGPEFLTYFQNEAQLDKSGLPSDRFFAERPEGSVSTLKIQRTQQEDSAVYLCASSLHPGAFSGANVLTFGAGSRLTVL.

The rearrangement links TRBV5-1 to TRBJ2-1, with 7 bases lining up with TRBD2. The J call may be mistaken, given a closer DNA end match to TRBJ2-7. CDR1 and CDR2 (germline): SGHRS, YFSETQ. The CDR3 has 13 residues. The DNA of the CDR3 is TGCGCCAGCAGCTTGGCGGGAGGCTGGGAGCAGTACTTC. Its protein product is CASSLAGGWEQYF.

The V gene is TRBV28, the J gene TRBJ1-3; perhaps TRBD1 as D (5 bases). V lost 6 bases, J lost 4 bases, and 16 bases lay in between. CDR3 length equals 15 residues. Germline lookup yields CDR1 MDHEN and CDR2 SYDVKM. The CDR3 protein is CASSRGRDGGNTIYF. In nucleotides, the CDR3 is TGTGCCAGCAGCCGCGGACGGGACGGGGGAAACACCATATATTTT. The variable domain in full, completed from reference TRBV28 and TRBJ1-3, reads DVKVTQSSRYLVKRTGEKVFLECVQDMDHENMFWYRQDPGLGLRLIYFSYDVKMKEKGDIPEGYSVSREKKERFSLILESASTNQTSMYLCASSRGRDGGNTIYFGEGSWLTVV.

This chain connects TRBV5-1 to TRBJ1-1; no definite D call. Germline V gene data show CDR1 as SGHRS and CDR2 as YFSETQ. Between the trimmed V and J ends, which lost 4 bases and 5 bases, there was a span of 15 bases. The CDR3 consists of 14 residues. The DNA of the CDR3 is TGCGCCAGCAGCCGTGGTGGAAGTGAGACTGAAGCTTTCTTT. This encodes CASSRGGSETEAFF.

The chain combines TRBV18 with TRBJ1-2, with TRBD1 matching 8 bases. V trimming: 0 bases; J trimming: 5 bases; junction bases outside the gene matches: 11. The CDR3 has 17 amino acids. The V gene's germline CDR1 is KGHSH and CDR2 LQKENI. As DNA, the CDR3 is TGTGCCAGCTCACCACCTAATGCCCAGGGGGCGATTTATGGCTACACCTTC. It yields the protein CASSPPNAQGAIYGYTF.

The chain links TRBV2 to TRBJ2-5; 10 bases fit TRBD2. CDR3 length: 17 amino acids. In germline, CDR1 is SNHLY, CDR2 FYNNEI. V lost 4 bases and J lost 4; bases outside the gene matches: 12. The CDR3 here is CASSGIAGGPPGETQYF. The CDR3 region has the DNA TGTGCCAGCAGTGGGATAGCGGGGGGACCCCCAGGAGAGACCCAGTACTTC.

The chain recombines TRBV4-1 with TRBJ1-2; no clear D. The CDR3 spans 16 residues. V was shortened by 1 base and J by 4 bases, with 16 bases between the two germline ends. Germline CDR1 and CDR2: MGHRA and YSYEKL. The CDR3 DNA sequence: TGCGCCAGCAGCCAAGCCGGAAGAGCCAAATTCTATGGCTACACCTTC. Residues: CASSQAGRAKFYGYTF.

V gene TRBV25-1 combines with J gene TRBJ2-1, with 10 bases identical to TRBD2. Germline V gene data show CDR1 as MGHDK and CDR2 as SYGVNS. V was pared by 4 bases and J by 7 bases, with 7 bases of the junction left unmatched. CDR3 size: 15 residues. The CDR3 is CASSAASGGQNEQFF. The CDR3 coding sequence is TGTGCCAGCAGTGCGGCTAGCGGGGGACAAAATGAGCAGTTCTTC. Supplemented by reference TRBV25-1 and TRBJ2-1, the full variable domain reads EADIYQTPRYLVIGTGKKITLECSQTMGHDKMYWYQQDPGMELHLIHYSYGVNSTEKGDLSSESTVSRIRTEHFPLTLESARPSHTSQYLCASSAASGGQNEQFFGPGTRLTVL.

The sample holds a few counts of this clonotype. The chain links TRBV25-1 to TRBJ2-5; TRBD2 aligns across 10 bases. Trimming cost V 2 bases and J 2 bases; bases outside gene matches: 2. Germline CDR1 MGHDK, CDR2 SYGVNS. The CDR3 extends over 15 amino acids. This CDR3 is CASSEQLAGQETQYF. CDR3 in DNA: TGTGCCAGCAGTGAACAACTAGCGGGACAAGAGACCCAGTACTTC.

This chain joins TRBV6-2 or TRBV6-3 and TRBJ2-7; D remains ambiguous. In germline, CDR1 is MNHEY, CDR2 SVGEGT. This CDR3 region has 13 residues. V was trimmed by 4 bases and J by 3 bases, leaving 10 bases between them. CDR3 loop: CASSLSLVYEQYF. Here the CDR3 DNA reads TGTGCCAGCAGTTTAAGCCTAGTCTACGAGCAGTACTTC.

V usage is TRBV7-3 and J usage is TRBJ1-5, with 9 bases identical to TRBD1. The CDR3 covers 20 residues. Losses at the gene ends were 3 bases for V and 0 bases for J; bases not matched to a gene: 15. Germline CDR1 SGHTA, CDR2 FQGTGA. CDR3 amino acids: CASSFMDRGEDRDSNQPQHF. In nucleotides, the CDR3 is TGTGCCAGCAGCTTCATGGACAGGGGAGAAGATAGGGATAGCAATCAGCCCCAGCATTTT.

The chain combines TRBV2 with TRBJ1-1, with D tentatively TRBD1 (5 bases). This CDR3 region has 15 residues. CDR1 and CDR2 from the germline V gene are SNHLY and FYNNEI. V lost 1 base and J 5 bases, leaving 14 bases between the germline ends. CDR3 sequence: CASSEGEGLSTEAFF. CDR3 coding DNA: TGTGCCAGCAGTGAAGGGGAGGGGTTGAGTACTGAAGCTTTCTTT.

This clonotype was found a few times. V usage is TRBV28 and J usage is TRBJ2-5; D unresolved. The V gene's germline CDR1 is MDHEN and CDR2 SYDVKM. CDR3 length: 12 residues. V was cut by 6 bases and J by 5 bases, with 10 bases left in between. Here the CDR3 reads CASSRSAETQYF. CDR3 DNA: TGTGCCAGCAGCCGCAGTGCTGAGACCCAGTACTTC.

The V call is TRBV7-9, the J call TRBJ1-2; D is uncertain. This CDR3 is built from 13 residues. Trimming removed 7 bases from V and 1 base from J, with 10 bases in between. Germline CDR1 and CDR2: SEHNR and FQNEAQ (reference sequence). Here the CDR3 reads CASTPGVNYGYTF. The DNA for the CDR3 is TGTGCCAGCACCCCTGGGGTTAACTATGGCTACACCTTC.

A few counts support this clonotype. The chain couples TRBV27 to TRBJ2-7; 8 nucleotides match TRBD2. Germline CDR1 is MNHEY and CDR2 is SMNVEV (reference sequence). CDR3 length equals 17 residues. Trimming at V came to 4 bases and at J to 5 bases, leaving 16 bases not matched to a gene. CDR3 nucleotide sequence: TGTGCCAGCAGTTCCCGGGGAGCGGGAGACGGCTACCACGAGCAGTACTTC. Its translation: CASSSRGAGDGYHEQYF.

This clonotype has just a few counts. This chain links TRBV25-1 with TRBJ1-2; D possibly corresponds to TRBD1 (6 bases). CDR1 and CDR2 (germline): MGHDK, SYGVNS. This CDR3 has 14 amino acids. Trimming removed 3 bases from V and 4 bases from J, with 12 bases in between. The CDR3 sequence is CASSDPDRFYGYTF. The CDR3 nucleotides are TGTGCCAGCAGTGATCCGGACAGATTCTATGGCTACACCTTC.

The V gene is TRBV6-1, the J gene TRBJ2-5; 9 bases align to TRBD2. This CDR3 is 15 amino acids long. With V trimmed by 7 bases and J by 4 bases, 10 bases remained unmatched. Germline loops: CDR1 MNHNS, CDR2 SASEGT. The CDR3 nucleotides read TGTGCCAGCACCGCGGGCGGGAGGGCTGGAGAGACCCAGTACTTC. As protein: CASTAGGRAGETQYF.

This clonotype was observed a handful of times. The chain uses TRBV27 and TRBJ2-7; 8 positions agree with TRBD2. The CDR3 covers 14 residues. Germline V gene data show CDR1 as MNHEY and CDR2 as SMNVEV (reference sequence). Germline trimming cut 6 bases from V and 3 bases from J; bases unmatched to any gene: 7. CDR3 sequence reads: CASRERGNHYEQYF. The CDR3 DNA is TGTGCCAGCAGGGAGCGGGGGAATCACTACGAGCAGTACTTC.